The entry below gives a single T cell receptor beta chain sequence along with its context. Germline CDR1 and CDR2: SNHLY and FYNNEI. This CDR3 has 13 amino acids. Trimming left V 7 bases short and J 2 bases short, with 11 bases between. This record belongs to a study of PD-L1 blockade in urothelial cancer. Study-wide background: Blood analyses occurred 3 weeks (second dose) and 6 weeks post treatment start.

The patients had locally advanced or metastatic urothelial carcinoma. Every patient provided from 1 to 8 samples, collected pretreatment and on-treatment. Synthetic TCR analog templates were added to each PCR reaction. Clones were sequenced by immunoSEQ multiplex PCR, and TCRdb holds only the in-frame ones, with some missing. The data hold 27,000 or so clones, with approximately 86% observed a single time. The chain uses TRBV2 and TRBJ1-2; D gene uncertain. This specimen was PBMCs, taken around atezolizumab (anti-PD-L1) treatment. The receptor comes from a man aged 45-60 years with urothelial cancer. The CDR3 reads CASTGNLNYGYTF. The CDR3 coding sequence is TGTGCCAGCACCGGGAACCTAAACTATGGCTACACCTTC. Combining the CDR3 with reference TRBV2 and TRBJ1-2 gives the whole variable domain EPEVTQTPSHQVTQMGQEVILRCVPISNHLYFYWYRQILGQKVEFLVSFYNNEISEKSEIFDDQFSVERPDGSNFTLKIRSTKLEDSAMYFCASTGNLNYGYTFGSGTRLTVV.